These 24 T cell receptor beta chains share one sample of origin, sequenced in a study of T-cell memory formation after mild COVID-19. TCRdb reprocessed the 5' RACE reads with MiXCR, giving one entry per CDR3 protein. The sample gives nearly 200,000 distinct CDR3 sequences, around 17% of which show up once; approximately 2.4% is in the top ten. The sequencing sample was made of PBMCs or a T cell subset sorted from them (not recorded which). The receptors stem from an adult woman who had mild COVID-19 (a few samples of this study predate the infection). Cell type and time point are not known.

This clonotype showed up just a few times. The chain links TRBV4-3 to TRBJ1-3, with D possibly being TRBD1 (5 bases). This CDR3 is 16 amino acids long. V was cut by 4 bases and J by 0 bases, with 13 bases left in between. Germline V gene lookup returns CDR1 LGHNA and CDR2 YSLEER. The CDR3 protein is CASSPGTDRSGNTIYF. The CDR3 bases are TGCGCCAGCAGCCCAGGGACGGATCGCTCTGGAAACACCATATATTTT.

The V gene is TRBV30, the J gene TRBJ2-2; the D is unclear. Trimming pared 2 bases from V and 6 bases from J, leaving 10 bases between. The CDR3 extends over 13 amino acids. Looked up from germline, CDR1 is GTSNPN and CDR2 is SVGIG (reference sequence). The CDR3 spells CAWSFRLAGELFF. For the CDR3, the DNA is TGTGCCTGGAGTTTTCGGCTGGCCGGGGAGCTGTTTTTT. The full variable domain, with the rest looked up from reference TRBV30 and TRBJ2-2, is SQTIHQWPATLVQPVGSPLSLECTVEGTSNPNLYWYRQAAGRGLQLLFYSVGIGQISSEVPQNLSASRPQDRQFILSSKKLLLSDSGFYLCAWSFRLAGELFFGEGSRLTVL.

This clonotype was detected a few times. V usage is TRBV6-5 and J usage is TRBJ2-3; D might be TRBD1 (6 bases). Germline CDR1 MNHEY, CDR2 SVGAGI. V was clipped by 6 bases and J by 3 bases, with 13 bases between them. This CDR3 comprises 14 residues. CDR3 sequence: CASRGLQGTDTQYF. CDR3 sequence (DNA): TGTGCCAGCAGGGGGCTCCAGGGGACAGATACGCAGTATTTT.

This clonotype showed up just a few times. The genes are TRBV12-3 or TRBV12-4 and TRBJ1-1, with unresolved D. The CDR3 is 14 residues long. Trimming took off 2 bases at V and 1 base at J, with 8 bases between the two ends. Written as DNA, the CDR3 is TGTGCCAGCAGTTTATGGCAGGAGAACACTGAAGCTTTCTTT. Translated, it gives CASSLWQENTEAFF.

The CDR3 loop reads CASSFREWAEAFF. For the CDR3, the DNA is TGTGCCAGCAGTTTTAGGGAGTGGGCTGAAGCTTTCTTT. The chain employs TRBV27 and TRBJ1-1, with D uncertain. Germline lookup yields CDR1 MNHEY and CDR2 SMNVEV (reference sequence). V was pared by 3 bases and J by 6 bases, with 11 bases between. The CDR3 runs 13 residues.

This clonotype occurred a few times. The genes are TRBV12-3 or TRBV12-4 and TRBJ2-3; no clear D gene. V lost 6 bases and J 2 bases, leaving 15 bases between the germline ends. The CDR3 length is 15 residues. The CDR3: CASSPRKGLTDTQYF. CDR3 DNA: TGTGCCAGCAGCCCACGGAAGGGCCTCACAGATACGCAGTATTTT.

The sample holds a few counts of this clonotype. CDR3 sequence reads: CASSQEQASNTEAFF. CDR3 DNA: TGTGCCAGCAGCCAGGAACAGGCATCGAACACTGAAGCTTTCTTT. The rearrangement joins TRBV7-2 to TRBJ1-1, with D perhaps matching TRBD1 (5 bases). Germline V gives CDR1 SGHTA, CDR2 FQGNSA. The CDR3 consists of 15 residues. Trimming cost V 5 bases and J 1 base, with 14 bases left between them. Variable domain in full (rest from reference TRBV7-2 and TRBJ1-1): GAGVSQSPSNKVTEKGKDVELRCDPISGHTALYWYRQSLGQGLEFLIYFQGNSAPDKSGLPSDRFSAERTGGSVSTLTIQRTQQEDSAVYLCASSQEQASNTEAFFGQGTRLTVV.

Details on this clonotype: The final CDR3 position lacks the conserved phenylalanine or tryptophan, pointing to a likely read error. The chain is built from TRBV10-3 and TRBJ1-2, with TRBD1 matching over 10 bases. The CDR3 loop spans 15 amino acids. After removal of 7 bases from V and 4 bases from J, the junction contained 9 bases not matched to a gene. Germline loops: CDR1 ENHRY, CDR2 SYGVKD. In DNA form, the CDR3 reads TGTGCCATCATCCGAGACAGGGGGCAGGCCTATGGCTACACCTTA. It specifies CAIIRDRGQAYGYTL.

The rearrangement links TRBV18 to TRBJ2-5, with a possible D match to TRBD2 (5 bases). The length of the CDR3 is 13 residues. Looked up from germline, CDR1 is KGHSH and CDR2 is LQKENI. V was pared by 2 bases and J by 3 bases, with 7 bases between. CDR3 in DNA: TGTGCCAGCTCACCAACGGGAAAAGAGACCCAGTACTTC. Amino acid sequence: CASSPTGKETQYF.

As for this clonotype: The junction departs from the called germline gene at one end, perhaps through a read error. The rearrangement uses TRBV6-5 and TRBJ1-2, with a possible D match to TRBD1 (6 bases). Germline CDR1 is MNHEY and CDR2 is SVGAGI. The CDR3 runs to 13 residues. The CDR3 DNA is TGTGCCAGCAGCCCTAATAGTGCGGGGGGCGCCGCCTTC. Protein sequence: CASSPNSAGGAAF.

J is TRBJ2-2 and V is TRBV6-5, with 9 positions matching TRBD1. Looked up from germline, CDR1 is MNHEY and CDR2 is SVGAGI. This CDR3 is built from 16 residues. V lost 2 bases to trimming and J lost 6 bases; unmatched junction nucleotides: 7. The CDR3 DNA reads TGTGCCAGCAGTTACCACCGGGACAGGGTTGCCGGGGAGCTGTTTTTT. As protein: CASSYHRDRVAGELFF.

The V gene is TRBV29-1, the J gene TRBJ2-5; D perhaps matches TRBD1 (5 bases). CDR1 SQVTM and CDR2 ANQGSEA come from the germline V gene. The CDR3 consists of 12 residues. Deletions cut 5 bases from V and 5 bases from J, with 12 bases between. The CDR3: CSVRTDKETQYF. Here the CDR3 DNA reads TGCAGCGTTAGGACGGACAAGGAGACCCAGTACTTC.

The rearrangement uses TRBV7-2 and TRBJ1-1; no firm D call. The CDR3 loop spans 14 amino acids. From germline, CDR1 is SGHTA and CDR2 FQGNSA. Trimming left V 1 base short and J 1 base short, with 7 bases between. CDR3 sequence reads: CASSLGKGNTEAFF. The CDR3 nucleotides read TGTGCCAGCAGCTTAGGCAAGGGGAACACTGAAGCTTTCTTT.

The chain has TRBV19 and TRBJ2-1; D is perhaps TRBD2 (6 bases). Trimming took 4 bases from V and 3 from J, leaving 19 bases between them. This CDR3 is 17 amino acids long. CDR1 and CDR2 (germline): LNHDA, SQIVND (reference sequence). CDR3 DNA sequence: TGTGCCAGTAGTAATTTGCTTGAGAGGAGGGACTACAATGAGCAGTTCTTC. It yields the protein CASSNLLERRDYNEQFF.

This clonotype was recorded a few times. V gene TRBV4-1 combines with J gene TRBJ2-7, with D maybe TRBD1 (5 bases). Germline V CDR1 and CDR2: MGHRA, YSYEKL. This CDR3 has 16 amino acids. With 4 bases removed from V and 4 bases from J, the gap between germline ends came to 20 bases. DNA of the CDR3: TGCGCCAGCAGCCCAGAAGGGGCTGCGGAATTTTACGAGCAGTACTTC. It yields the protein CASSPEGAAEFYEQYF.

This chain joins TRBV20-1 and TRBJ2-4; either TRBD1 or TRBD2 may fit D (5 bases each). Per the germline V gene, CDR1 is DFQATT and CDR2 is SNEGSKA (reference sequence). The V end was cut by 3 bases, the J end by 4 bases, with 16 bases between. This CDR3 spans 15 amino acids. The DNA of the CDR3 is TGCAGTGCTAGGATCCCGGGACCAACTAAAAACATTCAGTACTTC. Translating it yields CSARIPGPTKNIQYF.

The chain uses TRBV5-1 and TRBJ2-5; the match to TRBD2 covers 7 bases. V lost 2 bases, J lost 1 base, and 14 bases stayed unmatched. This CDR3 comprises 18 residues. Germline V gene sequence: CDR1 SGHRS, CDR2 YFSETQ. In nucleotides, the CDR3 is TGCGCCAGCAGCTTTGGGAGGCGTCGCGGGAGCCTCCAAGAGACCCAGTACTTC. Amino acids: CASSFGRRRGSLQETQYF.

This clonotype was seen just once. As DNA, the CDR3 is TGTGCCTGGAGATCGAGGGGCACAGATACGCAGTATTTT. Protein product: CAWRSRGTDTQYF. The chain uses TRBV30 and TRBJ2-3, with D possibly TRBD2 on 5 matching bases. The CDR3 is 13 residues long. Germline-derived CDR1 and CDR2 are GTSNPN and SVGIG (reference sequence). V lost 3 bases and J lost 1, with 8 bases in between. The full variable domain, completed using reference TRBV30 and TRBJ2-3, is SQTIHQWPATLVQPVGSPLSLECTVEGTSNPNLYWYRQAAGRGLQLLFYSVGIGQISSEVPQNLSASRPQDRQFILSSKKLLLSDSGFYLCAWRSRGTDTQYFGPGTRLTVL.

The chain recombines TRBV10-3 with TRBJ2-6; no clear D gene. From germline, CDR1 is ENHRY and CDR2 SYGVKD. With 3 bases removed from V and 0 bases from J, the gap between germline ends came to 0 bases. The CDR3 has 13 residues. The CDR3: CAISDSGANVLTF. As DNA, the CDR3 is TGTGCCATCAGTGACTCTGGGGCCAACGTCCTGACTTTC.

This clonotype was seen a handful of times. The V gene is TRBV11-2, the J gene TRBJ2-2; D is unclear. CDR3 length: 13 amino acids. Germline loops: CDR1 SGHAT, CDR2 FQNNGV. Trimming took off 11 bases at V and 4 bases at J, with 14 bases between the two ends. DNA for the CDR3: TGTGCCGGGAATCGTGCTGGCACCGGGGAGCTGTTTTTT. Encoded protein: CAGNRAGTGELFF.

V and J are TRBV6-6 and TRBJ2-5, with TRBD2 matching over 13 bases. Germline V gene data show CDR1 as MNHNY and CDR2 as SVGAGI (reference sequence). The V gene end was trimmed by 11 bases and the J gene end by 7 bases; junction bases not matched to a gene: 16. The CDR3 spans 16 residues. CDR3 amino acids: CAVAGGLAGVSGTQYF. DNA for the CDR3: TGTGCCGTCGCCGGTGGACTAGCGGGAGTATCTGGGACCCAGTACTTC.

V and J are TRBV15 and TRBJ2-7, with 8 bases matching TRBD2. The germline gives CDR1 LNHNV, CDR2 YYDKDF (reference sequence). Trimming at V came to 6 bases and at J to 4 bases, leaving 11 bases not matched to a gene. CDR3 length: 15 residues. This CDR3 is CATRAPGLVGYEQYF. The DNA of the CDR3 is TGTGCCACCAGAGCTCCGGGACTAGTAGGGTACGAGCAGTACTTC.

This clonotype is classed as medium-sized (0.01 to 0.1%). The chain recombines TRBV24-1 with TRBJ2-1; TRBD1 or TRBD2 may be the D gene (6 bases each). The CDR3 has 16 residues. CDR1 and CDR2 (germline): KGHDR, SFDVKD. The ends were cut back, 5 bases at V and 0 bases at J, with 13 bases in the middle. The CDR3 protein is CATSGMGGRSYNEQFF. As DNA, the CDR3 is TGTGCCACCAGTGGGATGGGGGGCCGCTCCTACAATGAGCAGTTCTTC.

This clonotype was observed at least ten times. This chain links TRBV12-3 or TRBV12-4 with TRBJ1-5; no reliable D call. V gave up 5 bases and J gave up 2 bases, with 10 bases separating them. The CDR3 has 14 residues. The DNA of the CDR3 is TGTGCCAGCAGTGAAACCACAGGCAATCAGCCCCAGCATTTT. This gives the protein CASSETTGNQPQHF.